What follows is one T cell receptor (beta chain) and its context. No antigen is known for it. Time point in this sample: week 3, after first cycle of checkpoint inhibitor. Sequencing was performed with immunoSEQ multiplex PCR; in TCRdb, only in-frame clones are kept and a portion is missing. Seen here are roughly 9,000 clones, 65% to 90% observed once, and the top ten hold roughly 1%. Germline CDR1 is KGHSH and CDR2 is LQKENI. The CDR3 covers 13 residues. V was pared by 1 base and J by 7 bases, with 10 bases between. The entry originates in a study of blood T cell dynamics during melanoma immunotherapy. Looking at the study overall: Patients with metastatic melanoma got pembrolizumab or nivolumab-ipilimumab as first-line care. Whole-study results and caveats: At W3, later disease-control patients showed bifurcated PBMC repertoire changes, unlike progressors.

The sequenced sample was blood, obtained from a patient treated with checkpoint blockade. The V gene is TRBV18, the J gene TRBJ2-5; no definite D call. The TCR sequence derives from a human donor with melanoma. CDR3 sequence (DNA): TGTGCCAGCTCACCACTTGATCGCGGGACCCAGTACTTC. Translated, it gives CASSPLDRGTQYF.